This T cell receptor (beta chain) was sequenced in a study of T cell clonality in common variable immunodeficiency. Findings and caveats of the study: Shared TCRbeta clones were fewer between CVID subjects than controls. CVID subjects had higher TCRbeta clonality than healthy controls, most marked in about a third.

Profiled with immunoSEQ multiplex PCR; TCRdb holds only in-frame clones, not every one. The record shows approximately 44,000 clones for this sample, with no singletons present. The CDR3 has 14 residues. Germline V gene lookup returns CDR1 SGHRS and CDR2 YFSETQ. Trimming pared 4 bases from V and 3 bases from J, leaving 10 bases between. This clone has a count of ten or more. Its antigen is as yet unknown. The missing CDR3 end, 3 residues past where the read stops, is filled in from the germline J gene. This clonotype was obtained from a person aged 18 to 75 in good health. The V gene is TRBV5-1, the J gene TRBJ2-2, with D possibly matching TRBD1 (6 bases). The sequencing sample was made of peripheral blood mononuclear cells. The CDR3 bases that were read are TGCGCCAGCAGCCGCACAGGGTACACCGGGGAG. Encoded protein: CASSRTGYTGE. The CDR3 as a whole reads CASSRTGYTGELFF.